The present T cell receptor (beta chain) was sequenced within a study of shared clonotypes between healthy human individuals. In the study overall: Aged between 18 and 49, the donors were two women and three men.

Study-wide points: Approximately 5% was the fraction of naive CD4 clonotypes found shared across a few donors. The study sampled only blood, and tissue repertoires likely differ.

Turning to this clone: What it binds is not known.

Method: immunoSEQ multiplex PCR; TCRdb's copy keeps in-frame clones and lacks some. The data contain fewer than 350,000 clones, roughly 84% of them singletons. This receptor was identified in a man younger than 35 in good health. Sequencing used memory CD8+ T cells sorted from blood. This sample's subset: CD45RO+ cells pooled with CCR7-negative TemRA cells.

The CDR3 region is CAWSPNEGYPTQYF. CDR3 DNA sequence: TGTGCCTGGAGTCCAAACGAGGGCTACCCAACGCAGTATTTT. The V gene is TRBV30, the J gene TRBJ2-3, with D tentatively TRBD2 (5 bases). Looked up from germline, CDR1 is GTSNPN and CDR2 is SVGIG (reference sequence). The CDR3 length is 14 residues. V gave up 2 bases and J gave up 9 bases, with 18 bases separating them.